This T cell receptor (beta chain) appears in the sequencing data of a study of T cells in Graves' hyperthyroidism and ophthalmopathy. Regions amplified from RNA transcripts were the TCR beta CDR3 regions. TCR CDR3 regions were first amplified by RT-PCR with HTBI primers. In TCRdb, the multiplex PCR reads were re-called with MiXCR into one record per CDR3 protein. The data show some 250,000 distinct CDR3 sequences, around 15% seen once. In this sample, this clonotype turned up many times. V lost 6 bases and J 4 bases, leaving 12 bases between the germline ends. This CDR3 has 13 amino acids. Per the germline V gene, CDR1 is DFQATT and CDR2 is SNEGSKA (reference sequence).

The receptor's source is a woman aged 45-59 years with Graves' hyperthyroidism that later progressed to Graves' ophthalmopathy. Material for sequencing was blood. The chain joins TRBV20-1 to TRBJ2-2; D call uncertain. The CDR3 DNA reads TGCAGTGCCCCGAGCCCGTCCACCGGGGAGCTGTTTTTT. Its protein is CSAPSPSTGELFF.